This TCR beta chain stems from a study of cytomegalovirus exposure and HLA in healthy donors. Researchers ran the PCR with 60 Vbeta and 13 Jbeta primers. In the authors' workflow: Later, tens of millions of unique TCR beta chains were counted in an analysis, and approximately 10 million of them were shared. The table came from immunoSEQ multiplex PCR; TCRdb's copy has only in-frame clones and leaves some out. That table gives V, J and clone size, and the DNA gave D and trimming. Here the sample spans approximately 200,000 clones, more than 60% being singletons. As concerns this clone: Its antigen remains unidentified.

CDR3 length equals 17 residues. V was cut by 8 bases and J by 0 bases, with 17 bases left in between. Per the germline V gene, CDR1 is MRHNA and CDR2 is SNTAGT. Study-level results: A list of 164 TCR beta chains associated with cytomegalovirus was given. Segments of the TCR beta V type were, in most cases, productive about 90% or about 30% of the time in an earlier analysis. As a later analysis revealed, most CMV-associated TCR beta chains appeared HLA-restricted.

Sequenced sample: PBMCs. The V gene is TRBV6-4, the J gene TRBJ2-6; D is perhaps TRBD1 (5 bases). The sequence came from a girl aged 2 to 10 in good health and CMV-seronegative. The CDR3 loop reads CASYSPGHNSGANVLTF. The CDR3 DNA reads as TGTGCCAGCTATTCTCCCGGACACAACTCTGGGGCCAACGTCCTGACTTTC.